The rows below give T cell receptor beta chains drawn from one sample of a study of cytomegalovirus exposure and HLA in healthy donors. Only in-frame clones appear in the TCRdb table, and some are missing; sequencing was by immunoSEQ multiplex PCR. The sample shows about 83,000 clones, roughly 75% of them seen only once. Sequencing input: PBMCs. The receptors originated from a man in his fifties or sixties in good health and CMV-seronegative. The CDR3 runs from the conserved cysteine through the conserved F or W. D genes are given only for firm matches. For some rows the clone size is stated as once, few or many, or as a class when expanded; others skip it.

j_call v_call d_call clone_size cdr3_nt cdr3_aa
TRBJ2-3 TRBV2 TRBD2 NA TGTGCCAGCAGTGAACCGAAACTAGCGGGGGGCACAGATACGCAGTATTTT CASSEPKLAGGTDTQYF
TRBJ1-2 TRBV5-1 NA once TGCGCCAGCAGCTTGAAAGGAGAACTAGGCTACACCTTC CASSLKGELGYTF
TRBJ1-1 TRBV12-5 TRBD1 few TGTGCTAGTGGCCCGGACAGGACGAACACTGAAGCTTTCTTT CASGPDRTNTEAFF
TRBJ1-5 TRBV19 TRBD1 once TGTGCCAGTAGCTGGGACAGAACCGGCAATCAGCCCCAGCATTTT CASSWDRTGNQPQHF
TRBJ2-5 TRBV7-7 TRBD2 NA TGTGCCAGCAGCCCCCGTACTAGCGTCCAAGAGACCCAGTACTTC CASSPRTSVQETQYF
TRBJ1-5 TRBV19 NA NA TGTGCCAGTAGCCGGGCGGGGTTCAATCAGCCCCAGCATTTT CASSRAGFNQPQHF
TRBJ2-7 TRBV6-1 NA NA TGTGCCAGCAGTGATGGAAGGTGGGGGCCCTCGGGAAGCGAGCAGTACTTC CASSDGRWGPSGSEQYF
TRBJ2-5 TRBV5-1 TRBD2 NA TGCGCCAGCAGCTTAGTACCTAGCGGCCGACAAGAGACCCAGTACTTC CASSLVPSGRQETQYF
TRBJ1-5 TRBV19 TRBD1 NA TGTGCCAGTAGCCGGGACAGGGTCGGCAATCAGCCCCAGCATTTT CASSRDRVGNQPQHF
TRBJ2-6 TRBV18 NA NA TGTGCCAGCTCACCGACGTCGGCAGGGAAGCCCAACGTCCTGACTTTC CASSPTSAGKPNVLTF
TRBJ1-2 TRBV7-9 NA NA TGTGCCAGCAGTTCCCTGGGACACTGGCCTTTGGGGAATGGCTACACCTTC CASSSLGHWPLGNGYTF
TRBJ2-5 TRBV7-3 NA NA TGTGCCAGCAGCTTAGGTACGGGGGGCGCGAAGGAGACCCAGTACTTC CASSLGTGGAKETQYF
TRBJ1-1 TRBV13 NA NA TGTGCCAGCAGCTTAGGACTAACCGGGGCTTTCTTT CASSLGLTGAFF
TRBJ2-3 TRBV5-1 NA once TGCGCCAGCAGCTTCCGGCTGGTTGGACAGGATACGCAGTATTTT CASSFRLVGQDTQYF
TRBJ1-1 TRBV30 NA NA TGTGCCTGGAGTCCAAGGGGTGAAGCTTTCTTT CAWSPRGEAFF
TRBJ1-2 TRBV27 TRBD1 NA TGTGCCAGCAGGGGACAGGGAGAGGGTAACTATGGCTACACCTTC CASRGQGEGNYGYTF
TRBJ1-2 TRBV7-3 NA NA TGTGCCAGCAGCTCCAGGGTCTCGCTTGGCTACACCTTC CASSSRVSLGYTF
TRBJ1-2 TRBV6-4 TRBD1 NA TGTGCCAGCAGTGACGGAGGGGGCCATGGCTACACCTTC CASSDGGGHGYTF
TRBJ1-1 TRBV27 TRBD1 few TGTGCCAGCAGTGCGGGAGGGGGCGAAGCTTTCTTT CASSAGGGEAFF
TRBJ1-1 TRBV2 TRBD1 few TGTGCCGGCCAGGGGGTGGGGGTCGACGTGGAAGCTTTCTTT CAGQGVGVDVEAFF
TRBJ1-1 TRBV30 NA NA TGTGCCTGGAGTGGGGGCGGTGAAGCTTTCTTT CAWSGGGEAFF
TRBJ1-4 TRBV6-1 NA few TGTGCCAGCAGTGAGTACGGGGGAACTAATGAAAAACTGTTTTTT CASSEYGGTNEKLFF
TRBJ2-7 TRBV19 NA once TGTGCCAGTAGTACGGGGGGCAGCTCCGAGCAGTACTTC CASSTGGSSEQYF
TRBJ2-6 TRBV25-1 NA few TGTGCCAGCAGTGAATCACGGAGCTCTGGGGCCAACGTCCTGACTTTC CASSESRSSGANVLTF
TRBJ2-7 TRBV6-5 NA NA TGTGCCAGCAGTTACTCGGGGGGTAAGAGCTCCTACGAGCAGTACTTC CASSYSGGKSSYEQYF
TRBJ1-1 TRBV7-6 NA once TGTGCCAGCAGCTATACGGGGGGAGCGAGCACTGAAGCTTTCTTT CASSYTGGASTEAFF